The sequence of this T cell receptor (beta chain) was determined in a study of T cell responses to AZD1222 COVID-19 vaccine. Findings of the study overall: Distributed over spike, vaccine-associated CD4 TCRs predominated at 160-218 and 743-854. Reportedly, close to half of spike-specific TCRs are directed against unmutated variant regions.

Unmatched junction bases numbered 12, after V lost 5 bases and J lost 5 bases. Per the germline V gene, CDR1 is LGHDT and CDR2 is YNNKEL (reference sequence). The CDR3 totals 15 residues. In the case of this clone: The antigen remains undetermined.

The analysis combined second doses at about 4 or about 12 weeks. TCRdb's copy holds only in-frame clones and misses some; the assay was immunoSEQ multiplex PCR. The sample carries about 150,000 clones, about 93% recorded once. Sequencing was performed on peripheral blood, taken 28 days after the second AZD1222 dose. The chain recombines TRBV3-1 (or the pseudogene TRBV3-2) with TRBJ2-7; 7 nucleotides match TRBD1. The sequence came from an adult who received the AZD1222 COVID-19 vaccine. In DNA form, the CDR3 reads TGTGCCAGCAGCTCTAAAGGGTTTCAGGGGGACGAGCAGTACTTC. Translated, it gives CASSSKGFQGDEQYF.